This note documents a single T cell receptor beta chain sequence. The data stem from a study of blood T cell repertoires in COVID-19. Overall study: The samples span acute and convalescent COVID-19 from the United States, Italy and Spain. PBMCs, B-cell-depleted T cells, or T cells were the source of the cDNA or gDNA that made up the material.

The trim removed 6 bases at V and 9 bases at J, leaving 7 bases unmatched. CDR3 length equals 14 residues. Germline V CDR1 and CDR2: ENHRY, SYGVKD. Profiled with immunoSEQ multiplex PCR; TCRdb holds only in-frame clones, not every one. The data show some 490,000 clones, with approximately 90% seen just once and under 9.5% held by the top ten. This receptor was identified in a woman aged 55-70 years who had recovered from COVID-19. The chain employs TRBV10-3 and TRBJ1-6, with TRBD1 matching over 8 bases. The specimen was PBMCs or T cells enriched from blood (not recorded which). The CDR3 region is CAIRPTGASSPLHF. CDR3 bases: TGTGCCATCAGGCCGACAGGGGCTTCTTCACCCCTCCACTTT.